This T cell receptor beta chain was recovered during a study of blood T cell repertoires in COVID-19. Looking at the study overall: The study drew acute and convalescent COVID-19 samples from the United States, Italy and Spain.

V lost 4 bases and J 9 bases, leaving 10 bases between the germline ends. This CDR3 spans 12 amino acids. Germline V lookup: CDR1 SNHLY, CDR2 FYNNEI. Participants' reported clinical history set cohort assignment. Someone with COVID-19 had been met by exposed participants within 2 weeks before study entry. Source study methods: Reference gene primer amplification in the assay estimated nucleated cell counts. Clones were sequenced by immunoSEQ multiplex PCR, and TCRdb holds only the in-frame ones, with some missing. Clone size and the V and J calls come from that table; the DNA yielded D and trimming. Here the sample spans about 220,000 clones, around 87% being singletons.

The chain combines TRBV2 with TRBJ2-1; D not resolved. Specimen: PBMCs or T cells enriched from blood (not recorded which). The source is a man in his thirties or forties who had been exposed to COVID-19. The CDR3 bases are TGTGCCAGCAGTGGGTTAACTCCTGAGCAGTTCTTC. Protein: CASSGLTPEQFF.